The rows below give T cell receptor beta chains drawn from one sample of a study of patients and donors after allogeneic stem cell transplantation. TCRdb reprocessed the RT-PCR reads via MiXCR and lists one record per CDR3 protein. The sample has a few hundred thousand distinct CDR3 sequences, around two fifths seen once. Sequenced sample: blood, either unsorted or a sorted T cell fraction (not recorded which). The receptors derive from a human donor who was either an allogeneic HSCT recipient or a stem cell or donor lymphocyte infusion donor (not recorded which). It is not recorded whose cells these are; they may come from a transplant donor. Each CDR3 is given with its conserved first and last residue. A D gene is named only where the DNA matches it firmly. The size field is filled for only some rows; it gives once, few, many or a size class.

J gene | V gene | D gene | clone size | CDR3 protein | CDR3 DNA
TRBJ1-3 | TRBV20-1 | NA | few | CSAPIQGPGNTIYF | TGCAGTGCGCCCATACAGGGACCTGGAAACACCATATATTTT
TRBJ2-3 | TRBV28 | NA | NA | CASSLSGLSTDTQYF | TGTGCCAGCAGTTTATCCGGCTTGAGCACAGATACGCAGTATTTT
TRBJ1-2 | TRBV10-3 | NA | few | CAISIDRSSVSGYTF | TGTGCCATCAGTATCGACAGATCGTCCGTTAGTGGCTACACCTTC
TRBJ2-1 | TRBV10-3 | NA | NA | CAISQQNNEQFF | TGTGCCATCAGTCAACAGAACAATGAGCAGTTCTTC
TRBJ1-2 | TRBV7-9 | NA | few | CASSFTYGYTF | TGTGCCAGCAGCTTCACCTATGGCTACACCTTC
TRBJ2-3 | TRBV20-1 | TRBD2 | few | CSARGLFLARRGAGADTQYF | TGCAGTGCTAGAGGTCTTTTCTTGGCGAGGCGGGGGGCTGGTGCAGATACGCAGTATTTT
TRBJ2-2 | TRBV6-4 | NA | few | CASSDPLQGGELFF | TGTGCCAGCAGTGACCCCTTACAGGGAGGGGAGCTGTTTTTT
TRBJ2-1 | TRBV7-3 | NA | NA | CASSLIRGRYNEQFF | TGTGCCAGCAGCTTAATCAGGGGCCGGTACAATGAGCAGTTCTTC
TRBJ2-7 | TRBV5-1 | NA | NA | CASSLAGPRYEQYF | TGCGCCAGCAGCTTGGCCGGACCCAGGTACGAGCAGTACTTC
TRBJ1-2 | TRBV11-2 | NA | NA | CTSSLVWRSNYGYTF | TGTACCAGCAGCTTAGTCTGGCGGTCGAACTATGGCTACACCTTC
TRBJ1-2 | TRBV12-3/TRBV12-4 | NA | few | CASSFDRNGYTF | TGTGCCAGCAGTTTCGACAGAAATGGCTACACCTTC
TRBJ2-7 | TRBV4-3 | NA | NA | CATPPGVDYEQYF | TGCGCCACCCCTCCCGGGGTAGACTACGAGCAGTACTTC
TRBJ2-7 | TRBV4-2 | TRBD1 | few | CASSRQGSSYEQYF | TGTGCCAGCAGCCGACAGGGAAGCTCCTACGAGCAGTACTTC
TRBJ2-5 | TRBV6-6 | NA | few | CASRGGGEETQYF | TGTGCCAGCAGGGGAGGGGGGGAAGAGACCCAGTACTTC
TRBJ2-1 | TRBV10-3 | NA | NA | CAISESIDNNEQFF | TGTGCCATCAGTGAGTCGATCGACAACAATGAGCAGTTCTTC
TRBJ2-5 | TRBV18 | NA | NA | CASSPRVLYQETQYF | TGTGCCAGCTCACCTCGCGTACTATACCAAGAGACCCAGTACTTC
TRBJ2-7 | TRBV20-1 | NA | few | CSATPGNYEQYF | TGCAGTGCTACCCCGGGAAACTACGAGCAGTACTTC
TRBJ1-1 | TRBV11-2 | NA | NA | CASRGLRVDRGTEAFF | TGTGCCAGCAGGGGGTTGCGGGTAGATCGCGGGACTGAAGCTTTCTTT
TRBJ1-1 | TRBV13 | NA | NA | CASSTLPKTGATNTEAFF | TGTGCCAGCAGCACCCTCCCCAAAACCGGGGCTACGAACACTGAAGCTTTCTTT
TRBJ1-2 | TRBV12-5 | NA | NA | CASSLDHYGYTF | TGTGCTAGTAGCCTGGATCACTATGGCTACACCTTC
TRBJ1-5 | TRBV6-1 | NA | NA | CASSVLGGSPFNQPQHF | TGTGCCAGCAGTGTTCTGGGGGGCAGCCCGTTCAATCAGCCCCAGCATTTT
TRBJ1-2 | TRBV2 | TRBD1 | NA | CASSVAGGRGYTF | TGTGCCAGCAGTGTGGCAGGGGGCCGTGGCTACACCTTC
TRBJ2-1 | TRBV29-1 | NA | NA | CSVEDQQAGPRCF | TGCAGCGTTGAAGATCAGCAGGCGGGCCCCCGCTGCTTC
TRBJ1-2 | TRBV7-2 | TRBD1 | NA | CASSDRGTVPNYGYTF | TGTGCCAGCAGCGACAGAGGGACAGTCCCGAACTATGGCTACACCTTC
TRBJ2-1 | TRBV11-2 | NA | NA | CASMKYNEQFF | TGTGCCAGCATGAAGTACAATGAGCAGTTCTTC
TRBJ2-1 | TRBV15 | TRBD1 | once | CATHGQGADEQFF | TGTGCCACCCACGGACAGGGGGCCGATGAGCAGTTCTTC
TRBJ2-7 | TRBV5-1 | NA | NA | CASSLFSSSYEQYF | TGCGCCAGCAGCTTGTTTAGTTCCTCCTACGAGCAGTACTTC
TRBJ1-5 | TRBV7-9 | NA | NA | CASSLYGTQPQHF | TGTGCCAGCAGCTTATACGGGACTCAGCCCCAGCATTTT
TRBJ1-2 | TRBV6-6 | NA | few | CASADFNYGYTF | TGTGCCAGCGCCGATTTTAACTATGGCTACACCTTC
TRBJ2-1 | TRBV4-2 | TRBD2 | few | CASSQTGLGYNEQFF | TGTGCCAGCAGCCAAACAGGACTAGGGTACAATGAGCAGTTCTTC
TRBJ2-3 | TRBV7-2 | NA | NA | CASSFGYTDTQYF | TGTGCCAGCAGCTTTGGCTACACAGATACGCAGTATTTT
TRBJ1-3 | TRBV5-1 | NA | NA | CASSLDLINTIYF | TGCGCCAGCAGCTTGGATTTGATAAACACCATATATTTT
TRBJ1-1 | TRBV7-9 | TRBD1 | NA | CASSFPGTGGAGTEAFF | TGTGCCAGCAGCTTTCCCGGGACAGGGGGCGCGGGCACTGAAGCTTTCTTT
TRBJ1-3 | TRBV11-2 | TRBD1 | NA | CASSRRGTVGNFHSGNTIYF | TGTGCCAGCAGCCGACGTGGGACAGTAGGAAACTTTCACTCTGGAAACACCATATATTTT
TRBJ1-2 | TRBV20-1 | NA | few | CSASSGINYGYTF | TGCAGTGCTAGTTCTGGGATTAACTATGGCTACACCTTC
TRBJ1-2 | TRBV28 | NA | NA | CASSSTAVYGYTF | TGTGCCAGCAGTTCTACGGCAGTCTATGGCTACACCTTC
TRBJ1-1 | TRBV5-6 | NA | NA | CASSPLRRVSIPEAFF | TGTGCCAGCAGCCCGCTCCGCAGGGTCTCAATCCCTGAAGCTTTCTTT
TRBJ1-4 | TRBV12-3/TRBV12-4 | NA | few | CASSFRVSGEKLFF | TGTGCCAGCAGTTTTAGAGTATCGGGTGAAAAACTGTTTTTT
TRBJ1-5 | TRBV20-1 | NA | few | CSASSPSNQPQHF | TGCAGTGCTAGTAGCCCTAGCAATCAGCCCCAGCATTTT
TRBJ1-6 | TRBV7-9 | NA | NA | CASSFVGTANYNSPLHF | TGTGCCAGCAGCTTCGTCGGCACAGCCAACTATAATTCACCCCTCCACTTT
TRBJ1-6 | TRBV27 | NA | few | CASSLAPGVYNSPLHF | TGTGCCAGCAGTTTAGCACCGGGAGTCTATAATTCACCCCTCCACTTT
TRBJ2-3 | TRBV27 | NA | NA | CASSRQGTDTQYF | TGTGCCAGCAGTCGCCAGGGCACAGATACGCAGTATTTT
TRBJ1-6 | TRBV6-5 | NA | NA | CASGTGIMGSPLHF | TGTGCCAGCGGCACGGGTATTATGGGTTCACCCCTCCACTTT
TRBJ1-6 | TRBV5-1 | NA | few | CASSPGRENSPLHF | TGCGCCAGCAGTCCCGGACGGGAAAATTCACCCCTCCACTTT
TRBJ1-5 | TRBV6-2/TRBV6-3 | TRBD1 | few | CASRPTTGLSNQPQHF | TGTGCCAGCCGACCGACGACAGGGTTAAGCAATCAGCCCCAGCATTTT
TRBJ1-2 | TRBV4-2 | NA | NA | CASRFGAEGSNYGYTF | TGTGCCAGCAGGTTTGGAGCAGAGGGCAGTAACTATGGCTACACCTTC
TRBJ1-4 | TRBV20-1 | NA | few | CSATPVEGLANEKLFF | TGCAGTGCTACCCCAGTCGAAGGGTTGGCTAATGAAAAACTGTTTTTT
TRBJ1-1 | TRBV20-1 | TRBD1 | NA | CSARGRTGNTEAFF | TGCAGTGCTCGCGGACGGACAGGGAACACTGAAGCTTTCTTT
TRBJ1-3 | TRBV29-1 | NA | many | CSVDRGGNTIYF | TGCAGCGTTGACCGAGGTGGAAACACCATATATTTT
TRBJ1-1 | TRBV6-5 | NA | NA | CASSYSTPGYNTEAFF | TGTGCCAGCAGTTACTCGACCCCGGGGTACAACACTGAAGCTTTCTTT
TRBJ2-5 | TRBV10-3 | NA | NA | CAISERGWETQYF | TGTGCCATCAGTGAGAGGGGTTGGGAGACCCAGTACTTC
TRBJ1-5 | TRBV24-1 | NA | NA | CATSDWQTYQPQHF | TGTGCCACCAGTGATTGGCAGACTTATCAGCCCCAGCATTTT
TRBJ2-1 | TRBV29-1 | NA | NA | CSVDITRRQFF | TGCAGCGTTGATATTACCCGAAGGCAGTTCTTC
TRBJ2-3 | TRBV28 | NA | once | CASSLGRTFTDTQYF | TGTGCCAGCAGTTTGGGCAGAACGTTCACAGATACGCAGTATTTT
TRBJ1-1 | TRBV12-3/TRBV12-4 | NA | NA | CASSFAGTEAFF | TGTGCCAGCAGTTTTGCGGGGACTGAAGCTTTCTTT
TRBJ1-3 | TRBV5-6 | TRBD1 | few | CASSLRDSGNTIYF | TGTGCCAGCAGCCTCCGGGACAGTGGAAACACCATATATTTT
TRBJ2-1 | TRBV15 | NA | NA | CATSATKAHEQFF | TGTGCCACCAGCGCCACAAAGGCGCATGAGCAGTTCTTC
TRBJ2-3 | TRBV4-3 | TRBD2 | NA | CASSQEVGLAGGSTDTQYF | TGCGCCAGCAGCCAAGAGGTGGGACTAGCGGGGGGGAGCACAGATACGCAGTATTTT